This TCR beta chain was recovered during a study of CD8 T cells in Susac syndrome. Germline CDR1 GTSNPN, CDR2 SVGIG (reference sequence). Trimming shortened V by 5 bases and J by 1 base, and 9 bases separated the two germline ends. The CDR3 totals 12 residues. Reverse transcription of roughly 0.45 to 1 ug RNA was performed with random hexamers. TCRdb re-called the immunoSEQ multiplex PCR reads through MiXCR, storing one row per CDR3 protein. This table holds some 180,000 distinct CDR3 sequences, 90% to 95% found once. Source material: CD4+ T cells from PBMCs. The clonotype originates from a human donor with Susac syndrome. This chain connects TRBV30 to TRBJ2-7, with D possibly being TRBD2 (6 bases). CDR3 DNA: TGTGCCTGGGGGGACTTTTCCTACGAGCAGTACTTC. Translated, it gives CAWGDFSYEQYF.